This TCR beta chain emerged from a study of cytotoxic CD8 clonotypes in ibrutinib-treated CLL. Study conclusions and caveats: Clonality climbed at ibrutinib response, then dropped toward baseline at progression.

CDR3 length: 15 residues. Germline V gene data show CDR1 as LGHNA and CDR2 as YNFKEQ. V lost 1 base to trimming and J lost 2 bases, with 10 bases between them. Profiling relied on immunoSEQ multiplex PCR, and the TCRdb table lists in-frame clones only, not all of them. The sample records under 150,000 clones, 85% to 95% being singletons. A note on this clone: Its specificity is not known.

This receptor was identified in a human donor with chronic lymphocytic leukemia. This rearrangement joins TRBV4-2 to TRBJ2-3; a possible D gene is TRBD2 (6 bases). Material: PBMCs, obtained after 12 months of ibrutinib treatment. CDR3 region: CASSQVGGLTDTQYF. DNA for the CDR3: TGTGCCAGCAGCCAAGTCGGGGGACTCACAGATACGCAGTATTTT.